These 17 T cell receptor beta chains were all obtained from the same sample, sequenced in a study of blood T cell repertoires in COVID-19. Sequencing was performed with immunoSEQ multiplex PCR; in TCRdb, only in-frame clones are kept and a portion is missing. The sample holds approximately 250,000 clones, 75% to 85% seen once. Material for sequencing was peripheral blood. These receptors all stem from a man between 35 and 55 years old who had recovered from COVID-19.

This clone showed up just once. The chain uses TRBV5-6 and TRBJ1-2; the match to TRBD1 covers 8 bases. V shed 0 bases, J shed 7 bases, and the junction held 8 bases outside the gene matches. The CDR3 has 15 amino acids. CDR1 and CDR2 (germline): SGHDT, YYEEEE. As DNA, the CDR3 is TGTGCCAGCAGCTTGGTTCAGGTCGGACAGGGTGGCTACACCTTC. Its translation: CASSLVQVGQGGYTF.

The chain carries TRBV6-6 and TRBJ2-2, with D perhaps TRBD2 (7 bases). V lost 2 bases, J lost 2 bases, and 12 bases lay in between. Germline CDR1 and CDR2: MNHNY and SVGAGI (reference sequence). The CDR3 has 16 residues. CDR3 nucleotides: TGTGCCAGCAGTTACACGGGGGGCCGAAACACCGGGGAGCTGTTTTTT. It encodes CASSYTGGRNTGELFF.

In this sample, this clone turned up a few times. The chain's CDR3 is CASSYSRQGGHTIYF. CDR3 DNA sequence: TGTGCCAGCAGTTACTCTAGACAGGGAGGTCACACCATATATTTT. J is TRBJ1-3 and V is TRBV6-5; 7 bases match TRBD1. Per germline, CDR1 MNHEY and CDR2 SVGAGI. The CDR3 has 15 residues. With V trimmed by 0 bases and J by 8 bases, 7 bases remained unmatched.

J is TRBJ2-1 and V is TRBV7-8; 12 bases match TRBD2. CDR1 and CDR2 (germline): SGHVS, FQNEAQ. This CDR3 comprises 16 residues. J gave up 9 bases and V 1 base, and 7 bases lay outside the gene matches. The CDR3 region is CASSLGRTSGTGEQFF. The CDR3 nucleotides read TGTGCCAGCAGCTTAGGCCGGACTAGCGGGACAGGTGAGCAGTTCTTC.

This rearrangement joins TRBV5-1 to TRBJ2-3, with D unclear. The length of the CDR3 is 14 residues. Germline CDR1 SGHRS, CDR2 YFSETQ. The V end was cut by 5 bases, the J end by 0 bases, with 10 bases between. CDR3 protein: CASSPSTSTDTQYF. The CDR3 coding sequence is TGCGCCAGCAGTCCCTCGACTAGCACAGATACGCAGTATTTT.

The V gene is TRBV27, the J gene TRBJ1-6, with TRBD1 as a possible D gene (6 bases). CDR1 MNHEY and CDR2 SMNVEV come from the germline V gene (reference sequence). V was trimmed by 1 base and J by 14 bases, leaving 15 bases between them. There are 14 residues in the CDR3. The DNA of the CDR3 is TGTGCCAGCAGTTTATTACGGGGGGCGGGGGCCCTCCACTTT. Protein product: CASSLLRGAGALHF.

The chain uses TRBV19 and TRBJ2-3; D unclear. The germline CDR1 and CDR2 sequences are LNHDA and SQIVND (reference sequence). V lost 6 bases, J lost 3 bases, and 19 bases lay in between. The CDR3 extends over 16 amino acids. CDR3 region: CASSPAYNVGTDTQYF. CDR3 nucleotide sequence: TGTGCCAGTAGCCCGGCCTACAACGTCGGGACAGATACGCAGTATTTT.

The gene calls are TRBV5-1 and TRBJ1-1, with 7 bases identical to TRBD1. With V trimmed by 4 bases and J by 0 bases, 15 bases remained unmatched. The CDR3 runs 18 residues. Germline CDR1 and CDR2: SGHRS and YFSETQ. In DNA form, the CDR3 reads TGCGCCAGCAGCAAAGGGACAGCCCCTAAGGGGATGAACACTGAAGCTTTCTTT. Translation gives CASSKGTAPKGMNTEAFF.

The CDR3 reads CASSQDVLIGNTIYF. The DNA for the CDR3 is TGCGCCAGCAGCCAAGATGTCCTAATTGGAAACACCATATATTTT. J is TRBJ1-3 and V is TRBV4-3, with unresolved D. Germline loops: CDR1 LGHNA, CDR2 YSLEER. Between the trimmed V and J ends, which lost 0 bases and 3 bases, there was a span of 9 bases. The CDR3 has 15 amino acids.

V usage is TRBV7-6 and J usage is TRBJ1-1; 10 bases are a match to TRBD1. The germline gives CDR1 SGHVS, CDR2 FNYEAQ. Germline trimming cut 1 base from V and 3 bases from J; bases unmatched to any gene: 5. The CDR3 is 16 residues long. CDR3 in DNA: TGTGCCAGCAGCTTAGAGGGGGGGACAGGGGACACTGAAGCTTTCTTT. Its translation is CASSLEGGTGDTEAFF.

CDR3 sequence: CASSQDAPGFRGDEQYF. DNA of the CDR3: TGCGCCAGCAGCCAAGATGCGCCCGGATTCCGGGGGGACGAGCAGTACTTC. The chain couples TRBV4-3 to TRBJ2-7, with 7 bases identical to TRBD2. CDR3 size: 17 residues. Germline V CDR1 and CDR2: LGHNA, YSLEER. The V segment lost 0 bases and the J segment 5 bases; nucleotides outside the gene matches: 13.

The chain's CDR3 is CASSRGGGNSNQPQHF. DNA for the CDR3: TGTGCCAGCAGCCGAGGCGGGGGTAACAGCAATCAGCCCCAGCATTTT. The V call is TRBV7-9, the J call TRBJ1-5; a possible D gene is TRBD1 (5 bases). Trimming shortened V by 5 bases and J by 1 base, and 15 bases separated the two germline ends. From germline, CDR1 is SEHNR and CDR2 FQNEAQ (reference sequence). This CDR3 contains 16 residues.

The chain carries TRBV6-5 and TRBJ2-2; D gene ambiguous. The germline V and J ends were trimmed by 7 bases and 7 bases, with 19 bases remaining between them. Germline CDR1 MNHEY, CDR2 SVGAGI. This CDR3 comprises 15 residues. CDR3 sequence (DNA): TGTGCCAGCATCGATTTCGTTGGTCCCGGCGGGGAGCTGTTTTTT. Its translation: CASIDFVGPGGELFF.

This clone was counted between two and nine times. The rearrangement joins TRBV9 to TRBJ2-7, with TRBD2 matching over 8 bases. There are 16 residues in the CDR3. V gave up 3 bases and J gave up 0 bases; unmatched junction bases: 8. Germline V gene lookup returns CDR1 SGDLS and CDR2 YYNGEE. The CDR3 DNA reads TGTGCCAGCAGCGCCGACCTAGCGGGCCTCTCCTACGAGCAGTACTTC. Its translation: CASSADLAGLSYEQYF.

The chain joins TRBV27 to TRBJ2-5, with 7 bases identical to TRBD2. CDR3 size: 15 residues. The V segment lost 7 bases and the J segment 0 bases; nucleotides outside the gene matches: 8. Germline loops: CDR1 MNHEY, CDR2 SMNVEV (reference sequence). CDR3 nucleotides: TGTGCCAGCATGATGGGGGGAGGGTACCAAGAGACCCAGTACTTC. Translation: CASMMGGGYQETQYF.

V and J are TRBV6-5 and TRBJ1-3; D is perhaps TRBD1 (5 bases). This CDR3 has 13 residues. V was cut by 11 bases and J by 0 bases, with 11 bases left in between. Germline V CDR1 and CDR2: MNHEY, SVGAGI. CDR3 protein: CAAAGVSGNTIYF. CDR3 DNA: TGTGCCGCGGCGGGGGTCTCTGGAAACACCATATATTTT.

The sample holds many counts of this clone. The chain couples TRBV6-2 or TRBV6-3 to TRBJ2-2, with D perhaps matching TRBD2 (6 bases). CDR3 length equals 14 residues. Germline lookup yields CDR1 MNHEY and CDR2 SVGEGT. V lost 0 bases to trimming and J lost 4 bases, with 6 bases between them. The CDR3: CASSYSTSTGELFF. Written as DNA, the CDR3 is TGTGCCAGCAGTTACTCGACTAGCACCGGGGAGCTGTTTTTT.